Listed below are T cell receptor beta chains from one sample, sequenced in a study of T cells in Graves' hyperthyroidism and ophthalmopathy. TCRdb re-called the multiplex PCR reads with MiXCR, one entry per CDR3 protein. This sample has hundreds of thousands of distinct CDR3 sequences; roughly 50% occur once, and the top ten carry 8.2%. Source material: peripheral blood or thyroid tissue (not recorded which). These receptors all stem from a woman younger than 35 with Graves' hyperthyroidism. CDR3s leave out the opening cysteine and the closing phenylalanine or tryptophan. The order of the fields is V gene, J gene, CDR3 protein.

>TRBV29-1|TRBJ2-7
SAGGLAGPPSEQY
>TRBV11-2|TRBJ2-7
ASSFQDTGGLSYEQY
>TRBV11-2|TRBJ2-7
ASSQFGTGSYEQY
>TRBV7-8|TRBJ1-6
ASSPRQSSYNSPLH
>TRBV20-1|TRBJ1-5
SARGRGNNQPQH
>TRBV20-1|TRBJ2-2
SATPGPTNTGELF
>TRBV2|TRBJ1-3
ASSTGLLGNTIY
>TRBV7-2|TRBJ1-6
ASSLVWALNSPLH
>TRBV7-9|TRBJ2-7
ANSSSLAGNPYEQY
>TRBV11-3|TRBJ1-2
ASSYTGTTYGYT
>TRBV11-3|TRBJ1-4
ASSLGTDTDEKLF
>TRBV11-3|TRBJ2-5
ASSLRPSSGRPLYQETQY
>TRBV7-6|TRBJ2-7
ASSLPGAHSYEQY
>TRBV20-1|TRBJ1-2
SARPFGQGGNYGYT
>TRBV4-2|TRBJ1-3
ASSQETGRGGNTIY
>TRBV14|TRBJ1-2
ASSWTGTQGYT
>TRBV25-1|TRBJ1-2
ASSGPHGTGGVYGYT
>TRBV2|TRBJ2-7
ASSESVVRGGFEQY
>TRBV9|TRBJ1-2
ASSGSVYGYT
>TRBV10-3|TRBJ2-2
ATLPGQSNTGELF
>TRBV7-9|TRBJ1-6
ASSFLTGNSPLH
>TRBV19|TRBJ1-2
ASRERAGINYGYT
>TRBV7-9|TRBJ2-7
ASSYGQAHEQY